Given below is one TCR beta chain in context. The sample belongs to a study of CD8 T cells in ankylosing spondylitis. TCRdb re-derived calls from the 5' RACE reads in MiXCR, one entry per CDR3 protein. The repertoire holds about 66,000 distinct CDR3 sequences, with about 6.2% as singletons. Germline lookup yields CDR1 MNHEY and CDR2 SVGEGT. Germline trimming cut 4 bases from V and 1 base from J; bases unmatched to any gene: 16. The length of the CDR3 is 21 residues. The TCR originated in a male donor with ankylosing spondylitis. The gene calls are TRBV6-2 or TRBV6-3 and TRBJ2-1; 13 positions match TRBD2. The material sequenced was synovial fluid, either unsorted or a sorted T cell fraction (not recorded which). Here the CDR3 reads CASSSRAGLAGVIRSYNEQFF. The CDR3 region has the DNA TGTGCCAGCAGTTCCCGAGCCGGACTAGCGGGAGTTATCAGGTCCTACAATGAGCAGTTCTTC.